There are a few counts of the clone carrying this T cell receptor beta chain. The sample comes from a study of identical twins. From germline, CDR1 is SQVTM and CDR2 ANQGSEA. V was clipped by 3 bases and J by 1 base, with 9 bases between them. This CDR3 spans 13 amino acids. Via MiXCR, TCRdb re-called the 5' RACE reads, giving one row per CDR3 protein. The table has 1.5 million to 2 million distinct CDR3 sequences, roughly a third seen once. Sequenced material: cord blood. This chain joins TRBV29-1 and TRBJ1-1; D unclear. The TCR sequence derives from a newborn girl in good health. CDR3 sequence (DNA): TGCAGCGTTGACCGTCCTTCGAACACTGAAGCTTTCTTT. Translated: CSVDRPSNTEAFF.